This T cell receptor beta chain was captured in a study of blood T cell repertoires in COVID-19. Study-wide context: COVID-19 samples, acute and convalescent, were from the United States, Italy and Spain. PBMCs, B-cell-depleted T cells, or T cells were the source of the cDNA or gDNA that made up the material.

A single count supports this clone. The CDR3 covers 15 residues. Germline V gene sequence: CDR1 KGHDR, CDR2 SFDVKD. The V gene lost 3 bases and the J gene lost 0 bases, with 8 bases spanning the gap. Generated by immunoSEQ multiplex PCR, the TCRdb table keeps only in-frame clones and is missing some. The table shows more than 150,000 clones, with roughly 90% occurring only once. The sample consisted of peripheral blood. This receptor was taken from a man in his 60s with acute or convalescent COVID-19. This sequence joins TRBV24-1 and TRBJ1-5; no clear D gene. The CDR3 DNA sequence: TGTGCCACCAGTGATGACGAGGGTAGCAATCAGCCCCAGCATTTT. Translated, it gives CATSDDEGSNQPQHF.